This T cell receptor beta chain was identified during a study of cytomegalovirus exposure and HLA in healthy donors. Regarding the study as a whole: The classifier reportedly diagnosed cytomegalovirus status with high sensitivity and specificity. A missense variant in DCLRE1C was later tied to TCR beta V- and J-gene trimming. In a later analysis, common viral pathogens appeared linked to several of the most significant clusters.

Concerning this clone itself: As yet, its antigen is unknown.

The PCR had 60 Vbeta and 13 Jbeta primers. Using immunoSEQ multiplex PCR, the repertoire was profiled, and TCRdb retains in-frame clones only, with some absent. The sample yields 150,000 or so clones, 60% to 75% seen once. Sequencing was performed on PBMCs. The receptor's source is a man between 18 and 29 years old in good health and CMV-seronegative.

The DNA of the CDR3 is TGTGCCAGCAGCTTACCCACCCTGGACAGATCGCCCTATGGCTACACCTTC. Its protein product is CASSLPTLDRSPYGYTF. This sequence joins TRBV7-2 and TRBJ1-2; a weak D match, TRBD1 (6 bases). Trimming cost V 2 bases and J 4 bases, with 20 bases left between them. The length of the CDR3 is 17 residues. Germline lookup yields CDR1 SGHTA and CDR2 FQGNSA.